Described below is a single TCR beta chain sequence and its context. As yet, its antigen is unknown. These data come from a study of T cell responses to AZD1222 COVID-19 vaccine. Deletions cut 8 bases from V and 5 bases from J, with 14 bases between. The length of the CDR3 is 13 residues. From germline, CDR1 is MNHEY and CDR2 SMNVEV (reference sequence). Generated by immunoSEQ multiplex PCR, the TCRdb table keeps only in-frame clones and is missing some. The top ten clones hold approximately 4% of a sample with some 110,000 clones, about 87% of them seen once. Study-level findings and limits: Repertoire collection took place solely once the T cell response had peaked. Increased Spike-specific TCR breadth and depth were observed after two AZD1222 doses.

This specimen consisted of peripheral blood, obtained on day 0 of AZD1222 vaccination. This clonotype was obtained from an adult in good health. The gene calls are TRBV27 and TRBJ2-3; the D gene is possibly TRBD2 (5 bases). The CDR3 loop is CASVRVSGDTQYF. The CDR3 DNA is TGTGCCAGCGTGAGGGTCTCCGGAGATACGCAGTATTTT.